This T cell receptor (beta chain) is drawn from a study of molecular identifiers for immune sequencing clone quantification. Study-wide background: In the replicates, RNA derived from roughly 20,000 or 100,000 naive CD8 cells was divided into five parts, and four were sequenced. Study conclusions and caveats: Under 1% of molecules in naive cells, but over 97% of effector molecules, belonged to clones above 20 RNA copies.

Libraries used roughly 20,000 to 1,100,000 sorted naive CD8 T cells and 10%, 30% or 50% RNA input. Naive CD8 T cells were sorted as CD8+CD4-CCR7+CD45RA+. This clonotype has a count of ten or more. Its matching antigen is unknown. Trimming took 0 bases from V and 0 from J, leaving 12 bases between them. CDR3 size: 16 residues. Germline CDR1 reads LGHNA; CDR2 reads YNFKEQ. TCRdb recomputed calls from the PCR reads with MiXCR, one row per CDR3 protein. The repertoire holds a few hundred thousand distinct CDR3 sequences, about 26% seen once, with under 0.85% in the top ten. The sequenced sample consisted of naive CD8+ T cells from blood, with Jurkat cell RNA spiked in. The subset here: FACS-sorted CD8+CD4-CCR7+CD45RA+ naive T cells. The chain recombines TRBV4-2 with TRBJ2-7; D is uncertain. This TCR was sampled from a human donor in good health. Some libraries in this study had Jurkat cell RNA spiked in. The CDR3 protein is CASSQDPGSSSYEQYF. The CDR3 nucleotides are TGTGCCAGCAGCCAAGATCCAGGTTCGAGCTCCTACGAGCAGTACTTC.